The entry that follows covers one TCR beta chain sequence. No antigen is known for it. From germline, CDR1 is SGDLS and CDR2 YYNGEE. The CDR3 is 15 residues long. Between the trimmed V and J ends, which lost 4 bases and 6 bases, there was a span of 17 bases. Sequencing was performed with immunoSEQ multiplex PCR; in TCRdb, only in-frame clones are kept and a portion is missing. Among 250,000 to 350,000 clones listed, roughly three quarters were seen once. The data are from a study of cytotoxic CD8 clonotypes in ibrutinib-treated CLL. Across the study: Partial responses numbered roughly 25 and complete responses 2; after a median about 74 months, roughly 15 stayed remitted and approximately 12 progressed. Study-wide findings and caveats: Clonality rose at ibrutinib response and fell back toward baseline at progression. Public clonotypes proved infrequent, and on treatment they shrank or remained steady. Baseline clonality exceeded age-matched healthy donors and tracked circulating CD8+ T-cell counts.

The receptor comes from a human donor with chronic lymphocytic leukemia. The chain uses TRBV9 and TRBJ2-1; D possibly corresponds to TRBD2 (7 bases). This specimen was PBMCs, taken at disease progression, from a patient treated with ibrutinib. CDR3 loop: CASSPRGAGINEQFF. CDR3 DNA sequence: TGTGCCAGCAGCCCTCGGGGGGCGGGAATCAATGAGCAGTTCTTC.